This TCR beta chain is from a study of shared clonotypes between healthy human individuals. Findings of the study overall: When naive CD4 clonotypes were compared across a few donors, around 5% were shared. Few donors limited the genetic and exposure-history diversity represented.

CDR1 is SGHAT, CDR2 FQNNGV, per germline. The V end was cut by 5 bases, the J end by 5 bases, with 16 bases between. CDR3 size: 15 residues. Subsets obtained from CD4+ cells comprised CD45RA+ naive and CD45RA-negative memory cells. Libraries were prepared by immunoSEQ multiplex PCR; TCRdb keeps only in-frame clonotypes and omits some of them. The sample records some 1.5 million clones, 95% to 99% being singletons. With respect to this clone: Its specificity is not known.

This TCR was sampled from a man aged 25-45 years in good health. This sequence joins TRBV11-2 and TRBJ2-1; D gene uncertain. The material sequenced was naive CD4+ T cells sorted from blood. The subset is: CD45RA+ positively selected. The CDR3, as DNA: TGTGCCAGCAGCCGGCATAATTCAAGTAACAATGAGCAGTTCTTC. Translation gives CASSRHNSSNNEQFF.